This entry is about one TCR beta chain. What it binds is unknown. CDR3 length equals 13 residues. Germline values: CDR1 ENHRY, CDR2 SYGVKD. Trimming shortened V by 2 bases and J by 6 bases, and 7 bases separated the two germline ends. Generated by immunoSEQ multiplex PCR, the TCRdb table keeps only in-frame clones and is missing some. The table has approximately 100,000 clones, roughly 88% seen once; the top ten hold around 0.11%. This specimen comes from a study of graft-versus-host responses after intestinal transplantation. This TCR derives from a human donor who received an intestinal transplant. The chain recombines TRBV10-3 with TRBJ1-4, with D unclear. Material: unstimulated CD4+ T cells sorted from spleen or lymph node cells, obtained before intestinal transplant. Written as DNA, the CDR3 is TGTGCCATCAGTGAGGGGCAGGATGAAAAACTGTTTTTT. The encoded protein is CAISEGQDEKLFF.